This T cell receptor beta chain is drawn from a study of T cell repertoires in cytomegalovirus infection (dated by TCRdb to 2018 to 2020). About the study as a whole: Peptide stimulations targeted recently identified HLA-C-restricted CMV epitopes, whose presentation resists viral immunomodulation, together with well-studied HLA-B-restricted epitopes. Donor HLA type was relevant to the analysis, as public TCR beta signatures indicated carriage of CMV infection together with the matching HLA type.

Trimming takes 10 bases from V and 7 bases from J, and the germline ends sit 16 bases apart. The germline V gene encodes CDR1 SGHVS and CDR2 FNYEAQ. Including the terminal cysteine and phenylalanine, the CDR3 comprises 13 residues. Of all the DNA, just the CDR3 is kept, 39 bases in frame from base 1. This clonotype was seen a few times. No cognate antigen has been identified for it. Base qualities are not recorded, but no much larger clone differs from it by a single base. Sequencing relied on an Illumina HiSeq 1500. The public reads were reprocessed in TCRdb via fastp at Q25 and MiXCR, keeping in-frame beta chains. For every CDR3 protein sequence, its rows merge into one entry that carries the most common genes and DNA. Here the sample has fewer than 900,000 distinct CDR3 sequences; under 35% occur a single time. Around 13% of the sample comes from the top ten. The study at large found these results: The ex vivo response was dominated by HLA-C-restricted CMV-specific TCR beta clonotypes, and the single most frequent clonotype in two of eight donors was supplied by these HLA-C-restricted clonotypes. In both this cohort and an independent cohort of 352 donors, the cumulative frequency of public TCR beta family members distinguished carriers of CMV infection plus the relevant HLA type.

What this sample's treatment or condition label stands for: in vitro stimulation with specific CMV peptide epitopes to enrich CMV-specific T cells. The sequencing used cultured CD8+ T cells from PBMCs, collected from culture after CMV antigen stimulation. This TCR was recovered from a human donor in good health (CMV status not recorded). Some clones in this sample may be carry-over from other donors' samples. This sequence uses TRBV7-6 and TRBJ1-4; the D gene lacks a confident call. CDR3 protein: CATDKGGGEKLFF. The DNA sequence is as follows: TGTGCCACCGATAAGGGAGGTGGTGAAAAACTGTTTTTT.